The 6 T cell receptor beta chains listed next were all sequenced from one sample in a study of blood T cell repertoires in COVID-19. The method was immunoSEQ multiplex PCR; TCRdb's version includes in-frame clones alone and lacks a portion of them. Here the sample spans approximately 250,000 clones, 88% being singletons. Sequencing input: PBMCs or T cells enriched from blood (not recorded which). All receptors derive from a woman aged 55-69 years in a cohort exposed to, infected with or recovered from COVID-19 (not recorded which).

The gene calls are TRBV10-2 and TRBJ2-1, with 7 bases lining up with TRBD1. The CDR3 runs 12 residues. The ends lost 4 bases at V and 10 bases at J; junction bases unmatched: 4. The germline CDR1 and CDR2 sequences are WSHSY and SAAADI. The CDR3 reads CASSVGTAEQFF. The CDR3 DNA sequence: TGCGCCAGCAGTGTGGGGACAGCAGAGCAGTTCTTC.

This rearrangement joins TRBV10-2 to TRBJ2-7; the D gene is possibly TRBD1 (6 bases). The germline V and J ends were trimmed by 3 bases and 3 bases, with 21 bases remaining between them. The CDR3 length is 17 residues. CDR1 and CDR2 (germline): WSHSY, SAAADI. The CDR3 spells CASSDLRTAVPYYEQYF. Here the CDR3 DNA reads TGCGCCAGCAGTGATCTCAGGACAGCAGTCCCCTACTACGAGCAGTACTTC.

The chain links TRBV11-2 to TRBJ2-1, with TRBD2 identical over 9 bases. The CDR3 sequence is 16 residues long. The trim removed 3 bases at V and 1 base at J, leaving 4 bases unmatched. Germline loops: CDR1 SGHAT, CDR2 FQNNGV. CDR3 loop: CASSLLAGRSYNEQFF. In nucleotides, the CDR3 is TGTGCCAGCAGCTTGCTAGCGGGACGTTCCTACAATGAGCAGTTCTTC.

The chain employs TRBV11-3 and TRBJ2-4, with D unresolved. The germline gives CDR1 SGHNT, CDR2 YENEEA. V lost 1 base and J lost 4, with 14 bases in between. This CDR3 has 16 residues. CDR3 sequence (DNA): TGTGCCAGCAGCTTAGCTGAGAGTGAGATTAAAAACATTCAGTACTTC. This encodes CASSLAESEIKNIQYF.

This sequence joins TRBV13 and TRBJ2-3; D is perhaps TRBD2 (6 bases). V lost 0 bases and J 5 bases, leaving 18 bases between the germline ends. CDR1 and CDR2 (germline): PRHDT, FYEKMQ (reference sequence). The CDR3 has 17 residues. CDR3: CASSLGKKRDWRDTQYF. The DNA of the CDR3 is TGTGCCAGCAGCTTAGGCAAGAAGAGGGACTGGAGAGATACGCAGTATTTT.

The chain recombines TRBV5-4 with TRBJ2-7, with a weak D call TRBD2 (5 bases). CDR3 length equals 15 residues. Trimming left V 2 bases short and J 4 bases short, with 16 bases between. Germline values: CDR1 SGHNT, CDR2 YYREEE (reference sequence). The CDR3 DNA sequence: TGTGCCAGCAGCTTCTTCGGGGTCCCCCGGTACGAGCAGTACTTC. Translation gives CASSFFGVPRYEQYF.